The 25 T cell receptor beta chains given below trace back to one sample, sequenced in a study of blood T cell repertoires in COVID-19. Profiled with immunoSEQ multiplex PCR; TCRdb holds only in-frame clones, not every one. The data show around 150,000 clones, roughly four fifths seen once. The specimen sequenced was peripheral blood. Source of these receptors: a human donor in a cohort sampled during active COVID-19.

This chain links TRBV5-4 with TRBJ2-7; TRBD2 agrees at 7 bases. J gave up 6 bases and V 10 bases, and 13 bases lay outside the gene matches. CDR1 and CDR2 from the germline V gene are SGHNT and YYREEE (reference sequence). CDR3 size: 13 residues. The CDR3 loop reads CACKRGGEVEQYF. In nucleotides, the CDR3 is TGTGCCTGTAAGCGGGGAGGTGAGGTCGAGCAGTACTTC. Based on the CDR3 plus reference TRBV5-4 and TRBJ2-7, the full variable domain is ETGVTQSPTHLIKTRGQQVTLRCSSQSGHNTVSWYQQALGQGPQFIFQYYREEENGRGNFPPRFSGLQFPNYSSELNVNALELDDSALYLCACKRGGEVEQYFGPGTRLTVT.

The chain carries TRBV11-3 and TRBJ2-7; 7 nucleotides line up with TRBD2. V lost 0 bases, J lost 2 bases, and 1 base stayed unmatched. Germline V gene lookup returns CDR1 SGHNT and CDR2 YENEEA. The CDR3 totals 14 residues. Here the CDR3 reads CASSLEGGTYEQYF. DNA of the CDR3: TGTGCCAGCAGCTTAGAGGGAGGGACCTACGAGCAGTACTTC. Combining the CDR3 with reference TRBV11-3 and TRBJ2-7 gives the whole variable domain EAGVVQSPRYKIIEKKQPVAFWCNPISGHNTLYWYLQNLGQGPELLIRYENEEAVDDSQLPKDRFSAERLKGVDSTLKIQPAELGDSAVYLCASSLEGGTYEQYFGPGTRLTVT.

The chain employs TRBV6-4 and TRBJ2-2, with 10 positions matching TRBD2. CDR1 and CDR2 from the germline V gene are MRHNA and SNTAGT. The CDR3 is 16 residues long. V shed 6 bases, J shed 4 bases, and the junction held 8 bases outside the gene matches. In DNA form, the CDR3 reads TGTGCCAGCAGCGGACTAGCGGATGGGGGCACCGGGGAGCTGTTTTTT. Its translation is CASSGLADGGTGELFF.

CDR3 protein: CASSRIFDGGQGARNQPQHF. The CDR3 DNA is TGTGCCAGCAGCCGGATATTTGATGGAGGACAGGGGGCGCGCAATCAGCCCCAGCATTTT. The V gene is TRBV21-1, the J gene TRBJ1-5; the table gives TRBD1 as D, unverified against the DNA. TRBV21-1 is a documented pseudogene. The CDR3 runs 20 residues.

The chain recombines TRBV19 with TRBJ1-5; D might be TRBD1 (6 bases). CDR1 LNHDA and CDR2 SQIVND come from the germline V gene (reference sequence). This CDR3 spans 15 amino acids. V was clipped by 4 bases and J by 0 bases, with 10 bases between them. In DNA form, the CDR3 reads TGTGCCAGTAGTAGCGGGGGGCTTAGCAATCAGCCCCAGCATTTT. This encodes CASSSGGLSNQPQHF. Combining the CDR3 with reference TRBV19 and TRBJ1-5 gives the whole variable domain DGGITQSPKYLFRKEGQNVTLSCEQNLNHDAMYWYRQDPGQGLRLIYYSQIVNDFQKGDIAEGYSVSREKKESFPLTVTSAQKNPTAFYLCASSSGGLSNQPQHFGDGTRLSIL.

The table lists this clone with a few counts. The chain has TRBV7-3 and TRBJ2-7; 9 bases line up with TRBD2. The CDR3 covers 15 residues. The trim removed 5 bases at V and 2 bases at J, leaving 7 bases unmatched. Germline lookup yields CDR1 SGHTA and CDR2 FQGTGA. The CDR3 DNA reads TGTGCCAGCAGCCAACAGCGGGGGGCCCCCTACGAGCAGTACTTC. Translation gives CASSQQRGAPYEQYF.

The V call is TRBV25-1, the J call TRBJ1-2; D uncertain. The CDR3 length is 13 residues. V lost 4 bases and J lost 1, with 7 bases in between. Germline lookup yields CDR1 MGHDK and CDR2 SYGVNS. The CDR3: CASSGTLNYGYTF. The CDR3 DNA sequence: TGTGCCAGCAGTGGGACTCTTAACTATGGCTACACCTTC.

This chain links TRBV4-3 with TRBJ1-4; 7 nucleotides align to TRBD1. The CDR3 covers 17 residues. Germline CDR1 reads LGHNA; CDR2 reads YSLEER. V shed 4 bases, J shed 7 bases, and the junction held 15 bases outside the gene matches. The CDR3: CASSRNPPPGGFEKLFF. CDR3 bases: TGCGCCAGCAGCCGAAACCCTCCGCCAGGGGGTTTTGAAAAACTGTTTTTT.

This clone was recorded a few times. This rearrangement joins TRBV3-1 (or the pseudogene TRBV3-2) to TRBJ1-1; 7 positions match TRBD1. From germline, CDR1 is LGHDT and CDR2 YNNKEL (reference sequence). The CDR3 has 13 amino acids. Unmatched junction bases numbered 2, after V lost 1 base and J lost 6 bases. In DNA, the CDR3 is TGTGCCAGCAGCCAAGTAACAGGGGCTGAAGCTTTCTTT. Protein: CASSQVTGAEAFF.

The genes are TRBV9 and TRBJ2-4; 13 bases match TRBD2. Germline CDR1 is SGDLS and CDR2 is YYNGEE. The V and J ends lost 4 bases and 9 bases, in that order; junction bases with no gene match: 10. This CDR3 has 16 residues. The CDR3 nucleotides are TGTGCCAGCAGCCGAACTAGCGGGGGGGCGGACCGCATTCAGTACTTC. It codes for CASSRTSGGADRIQYF.

The rearrangement joins TRBV29-1 to TRBJ2-7; 8 positions agree with TRBD1. The J segment lost 4 bases and the V segment lost 0 bases, leaving 5 bases of the junction unmatched. CDR3 length: 14 amino acids. In germline, CDR1 is SQVTM, CDR2 ANQGSEA. CDR3 loop: CSVEDQYRGYEQYF. The CDR3 region has the DNA TGCAGCGTTGAAGATCAGTACAGGGGGTACGAGCAGTACTTC.

J is TRBJ2-7 and V is TRBV2, with TRBD2 matching over 15 bases. The CDR3 spans 18 residues. Trimming at V came to 6 bases and at J to 6 bases, leaving 15 bases not matched to a gene. Germline CDR1 and CDR2: SNHLY and FYNNEI. CDR3 DNA: TGTGCCAGCAGCTCGGGGACTAGCGGGGGGTTAGGTTTTCCCGAGCAGTACTTC. It is translated as CASSSGTSGGLGFPEQYF.

The chain employs TRBV29-1 and TRBJ1-3; D is possibly TRBD1 (6 bases). The ends were cut back, 6 bases at V and 4 bases at J, with 13 bases in the middle. Germline V lookup: CDR1 SQVTM, CDR2 ANQGSEA. The CDR3 is made up of 13 amino acids. DNA for the CDR3: TGCAGCGTAGGACAGCTCGGAGGAAACACCATATATTTT. It codes for CSVGQLGGNTIYF.

This rearrangement joins TRBV7-8 to TRBJ2-1; TRBD2 matches at 7 bases. CDR1 SGHVS and CDR2 FQNEAQ come from the germline V gene. V lost 4 bases to trimming and J lost 4 bases; unmatched junction nucleotides: 7. There are 15 residues in the CDR3. The CDR3 DNA is TGTGCCAGCAGCTCCATGGGGGGGAGGTACAATGAGCAGTTCTTC. Its translation: CASSSMGGRYNEQFF.

The chain recombines TRBV7-8 with TRBJ1-1; D not resolved. The CDR3 contains 15 residues. Trimming stripped 0 bases from V and 2 bases from J, with 10 bases between. From germline, CDR1 is SGHVS and CDR2 FQNEAQ. The CDR3 loop is CASSLARGLNTEAFF. The DNA of the CDR3 is TGTGCCAGCAGCTTAGCGCGCGGCCTCAACACTGAAGCTTTCTTT.

J is TRBJ2-3 and V is TRBV19; 7 bases line up with TRBD2. Germline loops: CDR1 LNHDA, CDR2 SQIVND (reference sequence). CDR3 length: 15 residues. J lost 4 bases, V lost 2 bases, and 6 bases had no gene match. The CDR3 nucleotides are TGTGCCAGTAGTATATACGCCAGCGGGGCAGATACGCAGTATTTT. It is translated as CASSIYASGADTQYF.

The J gene is TRBJ2-7, the V gene TRBV5-6, with 9 bases matching TRBD1. The CDR3 runs 15 residues. Trimming cost V 0 bases and J 6 bases; bases outside gene matches: 7. CDR1 is SGHDT, CDR2 YYEEEE, per germline. CDR3 sequence (DNA): TGTGCCAGCAGCTTGGGGGGACAGGGTATCGGCGAGCAGTACTTC. Translated, it gives CASSLGGQGIGEQYF. Using reference TRBV5-6 and TRBJ2-7 for the parts outside the CDR3, the full variable domain is DAGVTQSPTHLIKTRGQQVTLRCSPKSGHDTVSWYQQALGQGPQFIFQYYEEEERQRGNFPDRFSGHQFPNYSSELNVNALLLGDSALYLCASSLGGQGIGEQYFGPGTRLTVT.

The genes are TRBV7-9 and TRBJ2-1, with 8 bases fitting TRBD1. Germline CDR1 reads SEHNR; CDR2 reads FQNEAQ (reference sequence). J lost 7 bases, V lost 7 bases, and 9 bases had no gene match. The CDR3 loop spans 14 amino acids. CDR3 amino acids: CASNPGGEGNEQFF. The CDR3, as DNA: TGTGCCAGCAACCCAGGGGGCGAAGGTAATGAGCAGTTCTTC.

J is TRBJ1-2 and V is TRBV19; TRBD1 matches 8 bases. V shed 1 base and J 2 bases; nucleotides not matched to a gene: 6. The germline CDR1 and CDR2 sequences are LNHDA and SQIVND (reference sequence). The CDR3 covers 16 residues. The CDR3 DNA reads TGTGCCAGTAGTATAGGTTCGGGGACAGGAAACTATGGCTACACCTTC. It codes for CASSIGSGTGNYGYTF.

The chain is built from TRBV7-9 and TRBJ2-1, with TRBD2 matching 8 bases. Germline-derived CDR1 and CDR2 are SEHNR and FQNEAQ (reference sequence). This CDR3 contains 16 residues. Trimming took 3 bases from V and 4 from J; bases not matched to a gene: 8. CDR3 in DNA: TGTGCCAGCAGCTTTCACCAGCGGGGGCCGTACAATGAGCAGTTCTTC. Translated: CASSFHQRGPYNEQFF.

The chain is built from TRBV2 and TRBJ1-6; D is uncertain. The CDR3 spans 17 residues. Trimming took off 2 bases at V and 7 bases at J, with 18 bases between the two ends. In germline, CDR1 is SNHLY, CDR2 FYNNEI. The CDR3 coding sequence is TGTGCCAGCAGTGAATGGAGAGGGAGGGCCATGAATTCACCCCTCCACTTT. It specifies CASSEWRGRAMNSPLHF. The full variable domain, rest sourced from reference TRBV2 and TRBJ1-6, is EPEVTQTPSHQVTQMGQEVILRCVPISNHLYFYWYRQILGQKVEFLVSFYNNEISEKSEIFDDQFSVERPDGSNFTLKIRSTKLEDSAMYFCASSEWRGRAMNSPLHFGNGTRLTVT.

This clone was detected many times. This chain links TRBV28 with TRBJ2-7; D is possibly TRBD2 (6 bases). This CDR3 is 16 amino acids long. Germline CDR1 MDHEN, CDR2 SYDVKM. V was clipped by 6 bases and J by 3 bases, with 21 bases between them. CDR3 DNA sequence: TGTGCCAGCAGCTCCGCGCGGGGCCCCATGGACTACGAGCAGTACTTC. It specifies CASSSARGPMDYEQYF.

V is TRBV5-1 and J is TRBJ2-2; D is undetermined. Trimming stripped 0 bases from V and 4 bases from J, with 7 bases between. The CDR3 has 14 amino acids. In germline, CDR1 is SGHRS, CDR2 YFSETQ. The CDR3 sequence is CASSLGRATGELFF. The CDR3, as DNA: TGCGCCAGCAGCTTGGGCCGAGCCACCGGGGAGCTGTTTTTT.

This clone was recorded only once. The chain employs TRBV6-5 and TRBJ2-1; 8 bases map to TRBD2. Losses at the gene ends were 3 bases for V and 7 bases for J; bases not matched to a gene: 8. This CDR3 is built from 15 residues. The V gene's germline CDR1 is MNHEY and CDR2 SVGAGI. The CDR3: CASSYRAGGMNEQFF. Written as DNA, the CDR3 is TGTGCCAGCAGTTATAGGGCGGGGGGAATGAATGAGCAGTTCTTC.

This chain joins TRBV5-1 and TRBJ2-2, with a tentative D call TRBD1 (6 bases). This CDR3 comprises 14 residues. V was cut by 3 bases and J by 6 bases, with 12 bases left in between. The V gene's germline CDR1 is SGHRS and CDR2 YFSETQ. The CDR3 DNA is TGCGCCAGCAGCTCCTCCTGGACAGCCGGGGAGCTGTTTTTT. Translating it yields CASSSSWTAGELFF.